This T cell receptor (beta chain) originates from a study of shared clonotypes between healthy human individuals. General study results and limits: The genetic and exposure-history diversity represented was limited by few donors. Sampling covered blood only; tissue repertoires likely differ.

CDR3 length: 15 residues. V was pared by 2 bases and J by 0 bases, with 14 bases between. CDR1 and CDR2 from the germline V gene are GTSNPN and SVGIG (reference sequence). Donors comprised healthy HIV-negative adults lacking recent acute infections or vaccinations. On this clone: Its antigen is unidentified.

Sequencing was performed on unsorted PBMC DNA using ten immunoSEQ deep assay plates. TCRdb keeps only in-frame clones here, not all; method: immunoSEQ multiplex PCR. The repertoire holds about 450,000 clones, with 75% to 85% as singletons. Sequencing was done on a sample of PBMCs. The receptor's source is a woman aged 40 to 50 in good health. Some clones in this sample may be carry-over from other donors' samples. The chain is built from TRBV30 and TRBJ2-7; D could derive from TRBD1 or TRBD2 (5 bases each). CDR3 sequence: CAWSYGTAVSYEQYF. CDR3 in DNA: TGTGCCTGGAGTTACGGGACGGCAGTCTCCTACGAGCAGTACTTC.